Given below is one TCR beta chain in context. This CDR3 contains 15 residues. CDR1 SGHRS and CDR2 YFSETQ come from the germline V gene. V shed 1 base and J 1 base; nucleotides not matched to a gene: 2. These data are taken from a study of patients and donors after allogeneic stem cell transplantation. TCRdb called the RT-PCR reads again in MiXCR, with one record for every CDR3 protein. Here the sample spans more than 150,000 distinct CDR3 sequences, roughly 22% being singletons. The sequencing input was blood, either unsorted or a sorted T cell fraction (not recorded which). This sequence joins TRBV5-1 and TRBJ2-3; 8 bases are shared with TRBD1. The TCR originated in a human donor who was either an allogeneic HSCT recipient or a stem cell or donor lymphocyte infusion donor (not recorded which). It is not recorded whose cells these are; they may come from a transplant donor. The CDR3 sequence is CASSLPGQGTDTQYF. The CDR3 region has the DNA TGCGCCAGCAGCTTGCCGGGACAGGGCACAGATACGCAGTATTTT. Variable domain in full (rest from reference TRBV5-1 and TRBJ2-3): KAGVTQTPRYLIKTRGQQVTLSCSPISGHRSVSWYQQTPGQGLQFLFEYFSETQRNKGNFPGRFSGRQFSNSRSEMNVSTLELGDSALYLCASSLPGQGTDTQYFGPGTRLTVL.